The clone carrying this T cell receptor (beta chain) was observed a handful of times. Its antigen remains unidentified. The data belong to a study of cytomegalovirus exposure and HLA in healthy donors. The CDR3 has 15 residues. V lost 5 bases to trimming and J lost 5 bases; unmatched junction nucleotides: 8. CDR1 MGHRA and CDR2 YSYEKL come from the germline V gene. Primers for the PCR totalled 60 Vbeta and 13 Jbeta. Profiling relied on immunoSEQ multiplex PCR, and the TCRdb table lists in-frame clones only, not all of them. The data show 130,000 or so clones, with roughly 79% seen just once and about 2.4% held by the top ten. Overall study results and limits: Under in vitro conditions, a few CMV-associated chains were confirmed as specific for CMV antigens.

V is TRBV4-1 and J is TRBJ2-2; 7 bases align to TRBD1. The sequence was obtained from a woman between 40 and 55 years old in good health and CMV-seronegative. The material sequenced was PBMCs. The CDR3 DNA sequence: TGCGCCAGCAGCACACAGGGGTCCCGAACCGGGGAGCTGTTTTTT. The encoded protein is CASSTQGSRTGELFF.